The text below deals with one T cell receptor (beta chain). Its matching antigen is unknown. Other DNA sequences in this sample translate to the same CDR3. The data were taken from a study of shared clonotypes between healthy human individuals. Whole-study findings and limits: Apart from blood, nothing was sampled; tissue repertoires likely differ. Non-shared clonotypes had lower generation probabilities than clonotypes shared by all four sorted-subset donors.

Assay: immunoSEQ multiplex PCR; the TCRdb copy retains only in-frame clones and omits some. The profile shows approximately 2.5 million clones, around nine tenths of them singletons. The CDR3 spans 13 residues. V lost 0 bases to trimming and J lost 2 bases, with 5 bases between them. The germline V gene encodes CDR1 KGHSH and CDR2 LQKENI. The genes are TRBV18 and TRBJ2-7; no firm D call. This sequence originates from a man between 18 and 35 years old in good health. The sequenced sample consisted of naive CD4+ T cells sorted from blood. Subset of the sample: CD45RA+ positively selected. The CDR3 sequence is CASSPPGTYEQYF. The CDR3 bases are TGTGCCAGCTCACCACCGGGAACCTACGAGCAGTACTTC. The variable domain in full, completed from reference TRBV18 and TRBJ2-7, reads NAGVMQNPRHLVRRRGQEARLRCSPMKGHSHVYWYRQLPEEGLKFMVYLQKENIIDESGMPKERFSAEFPKEGPSILRIQQVVRGDSAAYFCASSPPGTYEQYFGPGTRLTVT.